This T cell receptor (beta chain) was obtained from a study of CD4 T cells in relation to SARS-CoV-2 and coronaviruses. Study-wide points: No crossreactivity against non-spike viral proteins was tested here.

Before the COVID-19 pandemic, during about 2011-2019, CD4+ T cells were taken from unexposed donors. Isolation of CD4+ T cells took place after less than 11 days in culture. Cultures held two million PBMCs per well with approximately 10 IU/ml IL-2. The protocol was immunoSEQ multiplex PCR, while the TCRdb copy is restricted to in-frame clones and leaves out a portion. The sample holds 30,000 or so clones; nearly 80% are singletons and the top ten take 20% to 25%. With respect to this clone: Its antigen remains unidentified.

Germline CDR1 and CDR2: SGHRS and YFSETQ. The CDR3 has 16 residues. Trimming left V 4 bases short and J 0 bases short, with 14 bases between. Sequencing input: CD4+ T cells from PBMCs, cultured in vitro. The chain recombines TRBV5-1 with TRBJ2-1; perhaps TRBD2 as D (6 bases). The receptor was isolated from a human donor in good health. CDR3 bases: TGCGCCAGCAGCGACCCTAGCGCCGGCTCCTACAATGAGCAGTTCTTC. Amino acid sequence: CASSDPSAGSYNEQFF.